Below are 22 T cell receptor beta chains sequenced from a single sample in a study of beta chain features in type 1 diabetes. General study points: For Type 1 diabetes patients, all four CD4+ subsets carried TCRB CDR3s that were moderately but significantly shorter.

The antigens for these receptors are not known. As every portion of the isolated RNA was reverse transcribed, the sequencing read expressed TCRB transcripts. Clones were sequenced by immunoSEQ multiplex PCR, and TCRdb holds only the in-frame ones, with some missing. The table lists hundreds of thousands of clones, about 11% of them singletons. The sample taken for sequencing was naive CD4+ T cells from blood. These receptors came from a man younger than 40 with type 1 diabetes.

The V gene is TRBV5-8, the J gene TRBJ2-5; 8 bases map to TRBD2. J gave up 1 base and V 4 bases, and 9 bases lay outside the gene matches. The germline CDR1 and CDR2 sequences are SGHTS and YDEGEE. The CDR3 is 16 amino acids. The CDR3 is CASSTGAAGVQETQYF. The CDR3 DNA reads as TGTGCCAGCAGCACCGGGGCAGCGGGGGTCCAAGAGACCCAGTACTTC.

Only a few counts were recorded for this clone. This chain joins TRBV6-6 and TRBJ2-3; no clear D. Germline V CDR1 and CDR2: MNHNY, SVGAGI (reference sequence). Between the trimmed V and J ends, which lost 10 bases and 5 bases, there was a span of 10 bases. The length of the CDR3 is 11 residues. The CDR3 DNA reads TGTGCCATTAGTTCGAGAGATACGCAGTATTTT. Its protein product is CAISSRDTQYF.

CDR3 region: CASSSGADGDEKLFF. Written as DNA, the CDR3 is TGTGCCAGCAGTTCCGGAGCGGATGGTGATGAAAAACTGTTTTTT. This chain joins TRBV6-1 and TRBJ1-4; no clear D. V lost 5 bases, J lost 6 bases, and 16 bases lay in between. The CDR3 extends over 15 amino acids. Germline values: CDR1 MNHNS, CDR2 SASEGT.

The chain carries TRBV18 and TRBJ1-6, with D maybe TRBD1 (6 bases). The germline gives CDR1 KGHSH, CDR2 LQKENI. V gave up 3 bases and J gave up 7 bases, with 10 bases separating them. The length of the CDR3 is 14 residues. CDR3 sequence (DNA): TGTGCCAGCTCACCCCAGGGGTCCAATTCACCCCTCCACTTT. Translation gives CASSPQGSNSPLHF.

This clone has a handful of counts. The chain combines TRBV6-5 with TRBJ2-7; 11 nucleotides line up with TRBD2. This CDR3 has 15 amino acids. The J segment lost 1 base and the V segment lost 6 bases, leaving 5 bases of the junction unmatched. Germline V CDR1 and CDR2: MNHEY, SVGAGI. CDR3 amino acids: CASSRLAGLSYEQYF. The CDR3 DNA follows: TGTGCCAGCAGCCGACTAGCGGGGCTTTCCTACGAGCAGTACTTC.

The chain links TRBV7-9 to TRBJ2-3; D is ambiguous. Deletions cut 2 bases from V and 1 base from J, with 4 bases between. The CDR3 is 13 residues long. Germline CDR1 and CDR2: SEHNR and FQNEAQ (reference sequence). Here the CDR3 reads CASSLPGTDTQYF. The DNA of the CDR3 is TGTGCCAGCAGCTTACCCGGCACAGATACGCAGTATTTT.

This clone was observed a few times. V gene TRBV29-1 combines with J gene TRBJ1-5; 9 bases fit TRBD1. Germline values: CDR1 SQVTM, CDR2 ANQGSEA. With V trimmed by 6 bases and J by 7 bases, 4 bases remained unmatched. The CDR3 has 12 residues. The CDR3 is CSVGQGDQPQHF. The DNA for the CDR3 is TGCAGCGTGGGACAGGGCGACCAGCCCCAGCATTTT. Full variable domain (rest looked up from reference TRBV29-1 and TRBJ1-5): SAVISQKPSRDICQRGTSLTIQCQVDSQVTMMFWYRQQPGQSLTLIATANQGSEATYESGFVIDKFPISRPNLTFSTLTVSNMSPEDSSIYLCSVGQGDQPQHFGDGTRLSIL.

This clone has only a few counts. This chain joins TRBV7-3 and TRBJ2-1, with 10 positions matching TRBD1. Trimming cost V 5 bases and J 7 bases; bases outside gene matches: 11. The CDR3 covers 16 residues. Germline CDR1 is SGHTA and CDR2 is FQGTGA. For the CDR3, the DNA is TGTGCCAGCAGCCGACAAGGACAGGGGGGCAGGAATGAGCAGTTCTTC. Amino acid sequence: CASSRQGQGGRNEQFF.

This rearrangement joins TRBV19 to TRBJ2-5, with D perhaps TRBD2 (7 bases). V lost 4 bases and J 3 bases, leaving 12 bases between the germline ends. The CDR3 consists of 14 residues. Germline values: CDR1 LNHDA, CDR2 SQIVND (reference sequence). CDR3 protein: CASSKGGRKETQYF. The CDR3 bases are TGTGCCAGTAGTAAGGGGGGGCGAAAAGAGACCCAGTACTTC.

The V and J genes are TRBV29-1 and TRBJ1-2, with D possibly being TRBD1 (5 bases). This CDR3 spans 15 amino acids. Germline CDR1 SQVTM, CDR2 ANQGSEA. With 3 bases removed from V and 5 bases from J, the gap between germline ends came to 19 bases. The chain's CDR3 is CSVDPGRNGGYGYTF. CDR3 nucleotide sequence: TGCAGCGTTGACCCTGGACGTAACGGGGGGTATGGCTACACCTTC.

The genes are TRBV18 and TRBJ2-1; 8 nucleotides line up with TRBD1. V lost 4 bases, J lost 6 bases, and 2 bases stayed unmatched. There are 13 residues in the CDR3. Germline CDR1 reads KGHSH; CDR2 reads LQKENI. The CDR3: CASSLGTGNEQFF. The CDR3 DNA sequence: TGTGCCAGCTCACTGGGGACAGGCAATGAGCAGTTCTTC.

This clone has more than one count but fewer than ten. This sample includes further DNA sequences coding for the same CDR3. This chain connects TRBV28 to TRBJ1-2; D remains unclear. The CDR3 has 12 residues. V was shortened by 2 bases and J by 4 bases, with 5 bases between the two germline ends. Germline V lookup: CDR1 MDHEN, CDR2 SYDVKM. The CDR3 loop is CASSLGLYGYTF. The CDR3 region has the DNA TGTGCCAGCAGTTTAGGGCTCTATGGCTACACCTTC.

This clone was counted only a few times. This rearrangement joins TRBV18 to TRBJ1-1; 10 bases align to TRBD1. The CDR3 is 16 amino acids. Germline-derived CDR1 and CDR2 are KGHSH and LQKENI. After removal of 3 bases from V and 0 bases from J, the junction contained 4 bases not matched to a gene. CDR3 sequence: CASSPRDRGLNTEAFF. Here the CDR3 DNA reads TGTGCCAGCTCACCTCGGGACAGGGGATTGAACACTGAAGCTTTCTTT.

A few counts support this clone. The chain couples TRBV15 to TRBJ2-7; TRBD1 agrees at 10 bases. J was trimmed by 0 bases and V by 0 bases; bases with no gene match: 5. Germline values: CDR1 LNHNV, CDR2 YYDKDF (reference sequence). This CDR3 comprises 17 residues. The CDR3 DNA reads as TGTGCCACCAGCAGAGATGTAGGACAGGGGGTCTCCTACGAGCAGTACTTC. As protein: CATSRDVGQGVSYEQYF.

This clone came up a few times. Here the CDR3 reads CASSPGHLDDEQYF. The CDR3 DNA reads TGCGCCAGCAGCCCCGGACATCTCGACGACGAGCAGTACTTC. This sequence joins TRBV5-1 and TRBJ2-7; perhaps TRBD1 as D (5 bases). The CDR3 has 14 residues. The germline CDR1 and CDR2 sequences are SGHRS and YFSETQ. The V gene lost 4 bases and the J gene lost 5 bases, with 16 bases spanning the gap.

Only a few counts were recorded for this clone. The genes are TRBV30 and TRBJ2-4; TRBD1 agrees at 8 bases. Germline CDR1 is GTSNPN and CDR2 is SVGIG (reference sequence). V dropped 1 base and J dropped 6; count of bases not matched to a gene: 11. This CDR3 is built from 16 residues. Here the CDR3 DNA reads TGTGCCTGGAGTGCACTAACAGGGGGAGGTGGAAACATTCAGTACTTC. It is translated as CAWSALTGGGGNIQYF.

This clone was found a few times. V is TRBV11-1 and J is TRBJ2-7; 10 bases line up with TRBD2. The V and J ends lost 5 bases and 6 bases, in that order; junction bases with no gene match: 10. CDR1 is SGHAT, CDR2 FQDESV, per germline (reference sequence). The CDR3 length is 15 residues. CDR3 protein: CASSQTGTSDGEQYF. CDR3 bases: TGTGCCAGCAGCCAAACCGGGACTAGCGACGGCGAGCAGTACTTC.

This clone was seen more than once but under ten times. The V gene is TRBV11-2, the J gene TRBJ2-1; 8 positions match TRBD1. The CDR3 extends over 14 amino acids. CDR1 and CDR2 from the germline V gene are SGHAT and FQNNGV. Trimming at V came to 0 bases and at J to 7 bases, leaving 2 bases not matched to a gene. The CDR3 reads CASSLDRGRNEQFF. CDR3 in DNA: TGTGCCAGCAGCTTAGACAGGGGGCGGAATGAGCAGTTCTTC.

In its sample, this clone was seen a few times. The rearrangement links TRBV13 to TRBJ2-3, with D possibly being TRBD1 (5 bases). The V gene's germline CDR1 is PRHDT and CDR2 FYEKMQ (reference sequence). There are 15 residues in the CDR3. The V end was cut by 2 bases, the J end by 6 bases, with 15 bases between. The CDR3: CASSLRAGSSDTQYF. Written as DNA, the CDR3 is TGTGCCAGCAGCTTAAGGGCAGGGTCATCGGATACGCAGTATTTT.

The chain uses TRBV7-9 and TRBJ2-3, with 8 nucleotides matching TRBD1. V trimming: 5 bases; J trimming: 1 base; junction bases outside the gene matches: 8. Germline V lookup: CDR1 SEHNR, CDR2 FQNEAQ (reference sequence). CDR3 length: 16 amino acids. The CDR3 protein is CASSPSRGQGTDTQYF. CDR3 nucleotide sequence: TGTGCCAGCAGCCCATCGAGGGGACAGGGCACAGATACGCAGTATTTT.

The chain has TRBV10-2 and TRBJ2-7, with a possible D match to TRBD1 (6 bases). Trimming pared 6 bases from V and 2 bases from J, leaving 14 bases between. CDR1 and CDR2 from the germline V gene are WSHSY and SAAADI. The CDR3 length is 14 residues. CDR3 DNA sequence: TGCGCCAGCAGGCTGGCAGGGGCACCCTACGAGCAGTACTTC. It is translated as CASRLAGAPYEQYF.

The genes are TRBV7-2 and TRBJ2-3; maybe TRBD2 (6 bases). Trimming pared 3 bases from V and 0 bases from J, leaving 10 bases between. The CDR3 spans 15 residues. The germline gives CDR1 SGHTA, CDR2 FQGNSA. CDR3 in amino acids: CASSFRTTSTDTQYF. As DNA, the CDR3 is TGTGCCAGCAGCTTCAGGACTACTAGCACAGATACGCAGTATTTT.